This TCR beta chain was found in a study of CD8+CD57+ T cells in acquired aplastic anemia (dated by TCRdb to 2016 to 2018). About the study as a whole: On average, sorted CD4+ and CD8+ cells yielded 2.5 to 3.5 ug of extracted DNA, with a range of roughly 0.19 to 27.4 ug. For healthy donor samples, the average read count was about 9.8 million for CD4+ cells and roughly 12 million for CD8+ cells.

A note on this clonotype: Its antigen specificity is not known. The input lacks base qualities; no much larger clone sits a single base away.

In the study, sorted CD4+ and CD8+ blood T cells from patients with severe aplastic anemia and from healthy subjects underwent deep sequencing of TCR repertoires. Ficoll-Paque density gradient centrifugation was used to isolate peripheral blood mononuclear cells. Before DNA extraction, CD4+ and CD8+ T cells were sorted by FACS or by magnetic beads. The paper's findings and limits, for the study overall: Although some 28 CD8+ CDR3 sequences were shared by patients and controls, these sequences appeared highly expressed in patients and within the immunodominant clones of patients. Patients and healthy controls showed no significant difference in CD8+ Simpson's diversity (P=0.060).

The CDR3, from cysteine to phenylalanine, totals 14 residues. CDR3 DNA is the only sequence kept; it has 42 bases, read in frame from the first base. V ends up 4 bases short and J 5 bases short, with an unmatched junction base count of 5. CDR1 and CDR2 (SGHTA, FQGNSA) derive from the germline V gene. TCR beta VDJ combination and CDR3 sequence profiling used genomic DNA as the template. TCR repertoire sequencing was run on an Illumina HiSeq 2000. The study's own analysis went as follows. Repertoire assessment relied on Simpson's diversity index, CDR3 size and DJ length profiles, and TRBV/TRBJ rearrangement plots. The most abundant DNA sequence in the deep sequencing data was defined as the immunodominant clone. CDR3 amino acid sequences were screened for sharing across subjects and were compared with published repertoires and the VDJdb database. TCRdb reanalyzed the raw reads on its own, using fastp at Q25 for trimming and MiXCR for clone calling, and kept in-frame beta chains. Each entry is one CDR3 protein sequence, shown with its most common DNA and genes. None of the V and J calls come from the authors' own analysis; TCRdb made them. This sample comprises fewer than 200,000 distinct CDR3 sequences, about 60% of them detected only once. Roughly 44% of the sample is taken by the ten largest.

Sequences were obtained from sorted CD4+, CD8+, or CD8+CD57+ T cells (not recorded which) from PBMCs. The chain employs TRBV7-2 and TRBJ1-1, with TRBD1 matching 9 junction bases. This receptor was identified in a human donor in good health. This receptor has the CDR3 CASSSDRGFTEAFF. The nucleotide sequence reads TGTGCCAGCAGCTCGGACAGGGGTTTTACTGAAGCTTTCTTT.